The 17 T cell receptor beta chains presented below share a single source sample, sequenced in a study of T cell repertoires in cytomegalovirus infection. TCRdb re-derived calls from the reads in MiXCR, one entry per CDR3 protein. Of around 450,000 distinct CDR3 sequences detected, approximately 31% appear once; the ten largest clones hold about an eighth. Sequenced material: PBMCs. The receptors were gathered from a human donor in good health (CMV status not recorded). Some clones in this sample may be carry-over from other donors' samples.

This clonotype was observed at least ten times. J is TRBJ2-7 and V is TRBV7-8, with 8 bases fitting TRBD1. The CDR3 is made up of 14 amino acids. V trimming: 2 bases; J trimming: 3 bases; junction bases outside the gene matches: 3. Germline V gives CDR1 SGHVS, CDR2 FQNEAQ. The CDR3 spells CASSLRDRLYEQYF. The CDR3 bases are TGTGCCAGCAGCTTAAGGGACAGGCTCTACGAGCAGTACTTC.

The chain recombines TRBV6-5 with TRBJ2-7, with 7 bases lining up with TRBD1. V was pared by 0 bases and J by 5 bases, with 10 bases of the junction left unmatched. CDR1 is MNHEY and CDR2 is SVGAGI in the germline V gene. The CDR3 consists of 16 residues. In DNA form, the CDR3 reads TGTGCCAGCAGTTACTCGAGACGGACAGGTGAAGACGAGCAGTACTTC. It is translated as CASSYSRRTGEDEQYF.

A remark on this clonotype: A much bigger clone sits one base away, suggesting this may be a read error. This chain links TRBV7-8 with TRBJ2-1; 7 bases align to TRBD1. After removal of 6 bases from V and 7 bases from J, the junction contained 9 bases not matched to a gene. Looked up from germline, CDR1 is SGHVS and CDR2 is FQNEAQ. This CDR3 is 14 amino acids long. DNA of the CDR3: TGTGCCAGCAGGATCGGCCTCAGGGGGAATGAGCAGTTCTTC. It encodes CASRIGLRGNEQFF. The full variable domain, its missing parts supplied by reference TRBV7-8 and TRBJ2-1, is GAGVSQSPRYKVAKRGQDVALRCDPISGHVSLFWYQQALGQGPEFLTYFQNEAQLDKSGLPSDRFFAERPEGSVSTLKIQRTQQEDSAVYLCASRIGLRGNEQFFGPGTRLTVL.

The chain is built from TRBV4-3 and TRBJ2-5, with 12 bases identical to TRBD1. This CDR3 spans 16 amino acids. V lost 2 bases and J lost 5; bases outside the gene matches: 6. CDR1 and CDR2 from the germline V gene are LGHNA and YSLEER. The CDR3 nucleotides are TGCGCCAGCAGCCAAACCGGGACAGGGGGCGAGGAGACCCAGTACTTC. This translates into CASSQTGTGGEETQYF.

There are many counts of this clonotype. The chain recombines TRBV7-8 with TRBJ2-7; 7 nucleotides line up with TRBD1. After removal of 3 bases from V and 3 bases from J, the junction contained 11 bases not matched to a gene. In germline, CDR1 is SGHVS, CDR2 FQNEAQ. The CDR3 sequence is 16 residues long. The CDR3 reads CASSFGRTGNSYEQYF. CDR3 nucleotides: TGTGCCAGCAGCTTCGGAAGGACAGGAAACAGCTACGAGCAGTACTTC.

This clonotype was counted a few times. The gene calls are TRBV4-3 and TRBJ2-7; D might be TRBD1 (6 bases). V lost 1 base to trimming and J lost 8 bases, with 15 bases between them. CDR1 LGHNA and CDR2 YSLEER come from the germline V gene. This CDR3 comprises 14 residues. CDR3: CASSQAGQQFQQYF. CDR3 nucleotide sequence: TGCGCCAGCAGCCAAGCTGGACAGCAGTTCCAGCAGTACTTC.

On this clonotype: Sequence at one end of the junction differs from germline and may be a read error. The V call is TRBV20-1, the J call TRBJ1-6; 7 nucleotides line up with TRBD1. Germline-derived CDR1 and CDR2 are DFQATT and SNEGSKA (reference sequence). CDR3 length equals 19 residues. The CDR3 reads CSARETGKRWSFDNSPLQF. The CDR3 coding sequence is TGCAGTGCTAGGGAGACAGGGAAACGTTGGTCCTTTGATAATTCACCCCTCCAATTT.

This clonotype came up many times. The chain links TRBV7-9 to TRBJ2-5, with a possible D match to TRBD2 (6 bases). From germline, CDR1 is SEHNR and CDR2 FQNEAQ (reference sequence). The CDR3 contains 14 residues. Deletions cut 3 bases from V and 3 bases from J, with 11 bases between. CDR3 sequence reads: CASSFRDFKETQYF. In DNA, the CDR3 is TGTGCCAGCAGCTTCCGGGACTTTAAAGAGACCCAGTACTTC.

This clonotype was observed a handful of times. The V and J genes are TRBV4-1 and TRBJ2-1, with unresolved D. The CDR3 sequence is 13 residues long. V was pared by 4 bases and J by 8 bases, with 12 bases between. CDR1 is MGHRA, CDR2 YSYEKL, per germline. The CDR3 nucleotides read TGCGCCAGCAGCCTATATTGGGCGGATGAGCAGTTCTTC. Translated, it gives CASSLYWADEQFF.

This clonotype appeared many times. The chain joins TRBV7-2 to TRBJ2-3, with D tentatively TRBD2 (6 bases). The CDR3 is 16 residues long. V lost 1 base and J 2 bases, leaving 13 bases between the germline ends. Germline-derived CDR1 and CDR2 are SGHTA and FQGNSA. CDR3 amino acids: CASSLVAGSYTDTQYF. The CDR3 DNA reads TGTGCCAGCAGCTTAGTGGCGGGGTCGTACACAGATACGCAGTATTTT.

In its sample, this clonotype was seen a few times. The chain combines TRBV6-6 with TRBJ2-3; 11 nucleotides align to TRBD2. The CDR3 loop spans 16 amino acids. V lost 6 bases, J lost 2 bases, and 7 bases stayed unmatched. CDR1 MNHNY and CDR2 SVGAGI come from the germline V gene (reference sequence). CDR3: CASRRLAGSITDTQYF. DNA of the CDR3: TGTGCCAGCAGGAGACTAGCGGGGTCGATCACAGATACGCAGTATTTT.

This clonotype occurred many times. The CDR3 sequence: CASSASYSNQPQHF. The CDR3 bases are TGTGCCAGCAGTGCTAGTTATAGCAATCAGCCCCAGCATTTT. The chain links TRBV6-1 to TRBJ1-5; D call uncertain. CDR3 length: 14 amino acids. V lost 4 bases, J lost 0 bases, and 7 bases lay in between. From germline, CDR1 is MNHNS and CDR2 SASEGT.

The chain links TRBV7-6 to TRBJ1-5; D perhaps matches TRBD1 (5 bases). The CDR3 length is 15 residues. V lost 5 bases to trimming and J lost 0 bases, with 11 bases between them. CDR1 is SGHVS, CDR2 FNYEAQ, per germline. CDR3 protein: CASSVGTDSNQPQHF. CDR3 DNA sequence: TGTGCCAGCAGCGTTGGGACGGATAGCAATCAGCCCCAGCATTTT.

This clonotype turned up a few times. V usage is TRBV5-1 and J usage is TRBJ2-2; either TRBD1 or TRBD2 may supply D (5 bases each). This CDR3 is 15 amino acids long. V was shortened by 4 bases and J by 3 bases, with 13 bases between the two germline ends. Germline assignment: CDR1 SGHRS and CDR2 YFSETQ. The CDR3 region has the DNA TGCGCCAGCAGCCAGAGGGGCTTTGACACCGGGGAGCTGTTTTTT. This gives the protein CASSQRGFDTGELFF.

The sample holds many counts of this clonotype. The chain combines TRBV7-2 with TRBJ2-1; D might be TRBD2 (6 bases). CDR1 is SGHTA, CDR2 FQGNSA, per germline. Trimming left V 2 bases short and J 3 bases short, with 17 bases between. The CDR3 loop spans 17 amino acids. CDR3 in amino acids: CASSLQGVLAGYNEQFF. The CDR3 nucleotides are TGTGCCAGCAGCTTACAAGGGGTACTAGCAGGCTACAATGAGCAGTTCTTC.

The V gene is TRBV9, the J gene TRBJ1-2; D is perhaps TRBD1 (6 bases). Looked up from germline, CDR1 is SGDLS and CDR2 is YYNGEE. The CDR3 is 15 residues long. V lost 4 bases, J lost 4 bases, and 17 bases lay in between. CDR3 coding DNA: TGTGCCAGCAGCCCCTCGACCGGGACACCCTATGGCTACACCTTC. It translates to CASSPSTGTPYGYTF.

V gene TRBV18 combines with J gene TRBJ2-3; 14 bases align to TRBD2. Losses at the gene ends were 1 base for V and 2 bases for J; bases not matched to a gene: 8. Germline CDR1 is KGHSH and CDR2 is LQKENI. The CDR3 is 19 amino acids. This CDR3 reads CASSPLGTSGGRTTDTQYF. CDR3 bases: TGTGCCAGCTCACCACTAGGGACTAGCGGGGGAAGGACCACAGATACGCAGTATTTT.